Below, 24 T cell receptor beta chains from the same sample are listed, as sequenced in a study of control samples from healthy donors and cancer patients (dated by TCRdb to 2018 to 2021). The library was generated by the immunoSEQ multiplex PCR assay. TCRdb stores this immuneACCESS table with in-frame sequences only. Part of the clones is absent; in the studies checked, under half of the shortfall reflects unresolved V genes, and no reason is known for the rest. In all, the sample holds approximately 90,000 clones, and about 81% of those were seen once. The ten most abundant clones make up under 40% of the sample. The source material was PBMCs. The receptors stem from a man between 70 and 80 years old with lung cancer.

The rearrangement uses TRBV30 and TRBJ1-2; D possibly corresponds to TRBD1 (5 bases). This CDR3 has 13 residues. Germline assignment: CDR1 GTSNPN and CDR2 SVGIG (reference sequence). V was pared by 4 bases and J by 3 bases, with 12 bases between. CDR3 bases: TGTGCCTGGACGATCGGGGGTGACTATGGCTACACCTTC. Protein: CAWTIGGDYGYTF.

The chain carries TRBV21-1 and TRBJ1-6; TRBD1, the table's D call, was not compared with the DNA. TRBV21-1 is classified as a pseudogene. The CDR3 totals 11 residues. CDR3 DNA: TGTGCCAGCAGCAAAGAGGGGGCCCTCCACTTT. This sequence encodes CASSKEGALHF.

The genes are TRBV7-9 and TRBJ1-2, with D hard to call. V was clipped by 0 bases and J by 8 bases, with 10 bases between them. The CDR3 sequence is 13 residues long. From germline, CDR1 is SEHNR and CDR2 FQNEAQ (reference sequence). CDR3 sequence (DNA): TGTGCCAGCAGCTTAGCGGAGGAGTTCGGCTACACCTTC. Translated: CASSLAEEFGYTF.

The DNA for the CDR3 is TGTGCCAGCAGGCCAGGGGCCGGGGAGACCCAGTACTTC. Translating it yields CASRPGAGETQYF. The chain recombines TRBV7-8 with TRBJ2-5; D may be TRBD1 (6 bases). CDR3 length: 13 amino acids. Germline V lookup: CDR1 SGHVS, CDR2 FQNEAQ. Between the trimmed V and J ends, which lost 6 bases and 5 bases, there was a span of 13 bases. The variable domain in full, with the rest retrieved from reference TRBV7-8 and TRBJ2-5, is GAGVSQSPRYKVAKRGQDVALRCDPISGHVSLFWYQQALGQGPEFLTYFQNEAQLDKSGLPSDRFFAERPEGSVSTLKIQRTQQEDSAVYLCASRPGAGETQYFGPGTRLLVL.

The genes are TRBV7-8 and TRBJ1-2; 9 nucleotides match TRBD1. The CDR3 contains 18 residues. Germline trimming cut 2 bases from V and 0 bases from J; bases unmatched to any gene: 10. In germline, CDR1 is SGHVS, CDR2 FQNEAQ. CDR3 coding DNA: TGTGCCAGCAGCTTAACAGGGGGCGCGTTCCGAGCTAACTATGGCTACACCTTC. This translates into CASSLTGGAFRANYGYTF.

The rearrangement uses TRBV10-2 and TRBJ1-3; D not certain. The V end was cut by 0 bases, the J end by 4 bases, with 10 bases between. Germline V gene data show CDR1 as WSHSY and CDR2 as SAAADI. The CDR3 sequence is 15 residues long. The CDR3 region has the DNA TGCGCCAGCAGTGAGTCGGGCCCTCTGGGAAACACCATATATTTT. Its translation: CASSESGPLGNTIYF.

This clone was seen repeatedly, ten times or more. The chain is built from TRBV3-1 (or the pseudogene TRBV3-2) and TRBJ2-5, with D unclear. CDR3 length: 14 residues. Trimming removed 3 bases at V and 10 bases at J, with 18 bases between. CDR1 and CDR2 from the germline V gene are LGHDT and YNNKEL (reference sequence). In DNA form, the CDR3 reads TGTGCCAGCAGCCAGGGGATTAGATTAAGGTTCCAGTACTTC. Translated, it gives CASSQGIRLRFQYF.

This chain joins TRBV3-1 (or the pseudogene TRBV3-2) and TRBJ1-1, with unresolved D. There are 12 residues in the CDR3. V was trimmed by 1 base and J by 8 bases, leaving 8 bases between them. Germline values: CDR1 LGHDT, CDR2 YNNKEL (reference sequence). CDR3 coding DNA: TGTGCCAGCAGCCAAGGTTCGGTCGAAGCTTTCTTT. This codes for CASSQGSVEAFF.

The rearrangement joins TRBV6-2 or TRBV6-3 to TRBJ1-1; 10 positions match TRBD1. The junction had 4 bases not matched to a gene; V was cut back by 0 bases and J by 6 bases. The germline gives CDR1 MNHEY, CDR2 SVGEGT. CDR3 size: 15 residues. CDR3 coding DNA: TGTGCCAGCAGTTACTCGCGACAGGGGGCGGCTGAAGCTTTCTTT. Its translation: CASSYSRQGAAEAFF.

This clone was seen more than once but under ten times. V is TRBV30 and J is TRBJ1-2; no reliable D call. The CDR3 contains 15 residues. Per germline, CDR1 GTSNPN and CDR2 SVGIG (reference sequence). The V gene lost 3 bases and the J gene lost 7 bases, with 21 bases spanning the gap. CDR3 loop: CAWSSLVRGTGGYTF. DNA of the CDR3: TGTGCCTGGAGCTCGCTGGTCCGGGGTACTGGTGGCTACACCTTC.

This clone was seen a few times. V usage is TRBV9 and J usage is TRBJ1-1; D perhaps matches TRBD1 (5 bases). The germline CDR1 and CDR2 sequences are SGDLS and YYNGEE. CDR3 size: 13 residues. V lost 2 bases to trimming and J lost 7 bases, with 12 bases between them. The CDR3 reads CASSVDIQGEAFF. The CDR3 coding sequence is TGTGCCAGCAGCGTTGACATCCAGGGTGAAGCTTTCTTT.

A few counts support this clone. This chain links TRBV4-3 with TRBJ1-4, with a possible D match to TRBD1 (5 bases). V was pared by 1 base and J by 8 bases, with 17 bases between. Looked up from germline, CDR1 is LGHNA and CDR2 is YSLEER. This CDR3 spans 16 amino acids. CDR3 amino acids: CASSQVNRGRGEKLFF. CDR3 sequence (DNA): TGCGCCAGCAGCCAAGTTAACCGGGGCCGCGGGGAAAAACTGTTTTTT.

CDR3 coding DNA: TGTGCCAGCAGCCCAGTTCGTTTCGGGGAGCTGTTTTTT. It specifies CASSPVRFGELFF. J is TRBJ2-2 and V is TRBV11-1; D gene uncertain. There are 13 residues in the CDR3. The V gene lost 5 bases and the J gene lost 7 bases, with 11 bases spanning the gap. The V gene's germline CDR1 is SGHAT and CDR2 FQDESV (reference sequence).

CDR3 amino acids: CSASDETGGYGYTF. The CDR3 bases are TGCAGTGCTAGTGACGAAACCGGGGGATATGGCTACACCTTC. The genes are TRBV20-1 and TRBJ1-2, with D possibly matching TRBD1 (5 bases). The ends were cut back, 3 bases at V and 5 bases at J, with 16 bases in the middle. The germline V gene encodes CDR1 DFQATT and CDR2 SNEGSKA (reference sequence). CDR3 length: 14 amino acids.

The chain employs TRBV10-3 and TRBJ2-3; unclear D gene. Looked up from germline, CDR1 is ENHRY and CDR2 is SYGVKD. The ends were cut back, 4 bases at V and 1 base at J, with 9 bases in the middle. The CDR3 contains 14 residues. The CDR3 DNA reads as TGTGCCATCAGTGGGGTAGGAGGCACAGATACGCAGTATTTT. Translating it yields CAISGVGGTDTQYF.

V usage is TRBV24-1 and J usage is TRBJ1-5; 7 bases fit TRBD1. This CDR3 is 14 amino acids long. Losses at the gene ends were 4 bases for V and 6 bases for J; bases not matched to a gene: 5. Looked up from germline, CDR1 is KGHDR and CDR2 is SFDVKD. DNA for the CDR3: TGTGCCACCAGTGACCGACAGGGAGGTCAGCCCCAGCATTTT. Translation gives CATSDRQGGQPQHF.

J is TRBJ1-1 and V is TRBV27; 8 nucleotides match TRBD1. The CDR3 runs 14 residues. The germline CDR1 and CDR2 sequences are MNHEY and SMNVEV (reference sequence). Unmatched junction bases numbered 2, after V lost 2 bases and J lost 3 bases. CDR3 residues: CASSLDRGDTEAFF. The CDR3 region has the DNA TGTGCCAGCAGTTTAGACAGGGGAGACACTGAAGCTTTCTTT.

The chain carries TRBV23-1 and TRBJ2-7; 9 bases align to TRBD1. TRBV23-1 is labeled an ORF, and its function is uncertain. The CDR3 extends over 17 amino acids. V shed 3 bases and J 0 bases; nucleotides not matched to a gene: 9. The CDR3 reads CASSHPTGTGFSYEQYF. The CDR3 coding sequence is TGCGCCAGCAGTCACCCAACCGGGACAGGGTTCTCCTACGAGCAGTACTTC.

The rearrangement uses TRBV24-1 and TRBJ1-5, with 7 positions matching TRBD1. The CDR3 covers 15 residues. Germline values: CDR1 KGHDR, CDR2 SFDVKD. The V and J ends lost 3 bases and 3 bases, in that order; junction bases with no gene match: 4. In DNA, the CDR3 is TGTGCCACCAGTGATAACAGGGGAGTCAATCAGCCCCAGCATTTT. Amino acids: CATSDNRGVNQPQHF.

The rearrangement joins TRBV5-8 to TRBJ1-5; perhaps TRBD1 as D (6 bases). With 6 bases removed from V and 4 bases from J, the gap between germline ends came to 8 bases. Germline V gene sequence: CDR1 SGHTS, CDR2 YDEGEE. CDR3 length equals 12 residues. DNA for the CDR3: TGTGCCAGCAACAGGGATAATCAGCCCCAGCATTTT. Translation: CASNRDNQPQHF. Full variable domain (outside the CDR3, taken from reference TRBV5-8 and TRBJ1-5): EAGVTQSPTHLIKTRGQQATLRCSPISGHTSVYWYQQALGLGLQFLLWYDEGEERNRGNFPPRFSGRQFPNYSSELNVNALELEDSALYLCASNRDNQPQHFGDGTRLSIL.

The CDR3 loop is CASSFYTDTQYF. The CDR3, as DNA: TGCGCCAGCAGCTTCTACACAGATACGCAGTATTTT. The chain employs TRBV5-1 and TRBJ2-3; D remains unclear. From germline, CDR1 is SGHRS and CDR2 YFSETQ. The CDR3 length is 12 residues. V lost 2 bases, J lost 2 bases, and 3 bases lay in between.

This chain joins TRBV5-1 and TRBJ1-4, with D hard to call. This CDR3 spans 16 amino acids. Trimming stripped 5 bases from V and 3 bases from J, with 17 bases between. Germline V gives CDR1 SGHRS, CDR2 YFSETQ. CDR3 bases: TGCGCCAGCAGGGCGGATCCGTCAACGGCTAATGAAAAACTGTTTTTT. The encoded protein is CASRADPSTANEKLFF. Full variable domain (remainder filled in from reference TRBV5-1 and TRBJ1-4): KAGVTQTPRYLIKTRGQQVTLSCSPISGHRSVSWYQQTPGQGLQFLFEYFSETQRNKGNFPGRFSGRQFSNSRSEMNVSTLELGDSALYLCASRADPSTANEKLFFGSGTQLSVL.

This sequence joins TRBV5-1 and TRBJ2-3, with 12 bases identical to TRBD2. The CDR3 has 15 residues. Germline CDR1 and CDR2: SGHRS and YFSETQ. The J segment lost 5 bases and the V segment lost 4 bases, leaving 5 bases of the junction unmatched. CDR3 in DNA: TGCGCCAGCAGCATCGGGACTAGCGGGTTAGATACGCAGTATTTT. Protein: CASSIGTSGLDTQYF. Full variable domain (rest looked up from reference TRBV5-1 and TRBJ2-3): KAGVTQTPRYLIKTRGQQVTLSCSPISGHRSVSWYQQTPGQGLQFLFEYFSETQRNKGNFPGRFSGRQFSNSRSEMNVSTLELGDSALYLCASSIGTSGLDTQYFGPGTRLTVL.

The chain combines TRBV19 with TRBJ1-5; possibly TRBD1 for D (6 bases). The germline V gene encodes CDR1 LNHDA and CDR2 SQIVND (reference sequence). The CDR3 spans 15 residues. V was trimmed by 5 bases and J by 5 bases, leaving 16 bases between them. As DNA, the CDR3 is TGTGCCAGTAGTGGTACTGTCGGGGGGCATCAGCCCCAGCATTTT. Its translation: CASSGTVGGHQPQHF.